This entry features one T cell receptor beta chain sequence. This clone has only one observation. What antigen it recognizes has not been identified. Within one base of it there is no much larger clone, and no base qualities were kept. The cohort included about 27 patients with locally advanced or metastatic urothelial carcinoma who were treated at Memorial Sloan Kettering on a trial protocol. Peripheral blood mononuclear cells were collected from each patient pretreatment and during treatment, giving between 1 and 8 total time points per patient. The Qiagen DNeasy Blood extraction kit was used to purify genomic DNA from total PBMCs and from tumor samples. Collected pretreatment and during treatment, PBMCs were isolated and stored as previously described. This entry comes from a study of PD-L1 blockade in urothelial cancer (dated by TCRdb to about 2017). In the study overall: Therapy was started around 2014 for all patients, and atezolizumab 1,200 mg was administered intravenously every 3 weeks. Twenty-nine patients had pretreatment blood TCR-seq, some 24 had at least one posttreatment blood collection, and some 24 had tumor TCR-seq. Blood samples gave a median of about 150,000 T cells and tens of thousands of unique TCRs, with a median clonality of approximately 0.078. Blood samples were analyzed 3 weeks after the start of treatment (second dose) and 6 weeks after the start of treatment. TCR sequencing covered pretreatment tumor samples and matched, serially collected peripheral blood taken before and after atezolizumab treatment. The study, an exploratory multi-omic analysis, examined somatic, immune and clinical correlates of response to PD-L1 blockade with atezolizumab in urothelial cancer. Durable clinical benefit was defined as a progression-free survival longer than 6 months, and TCR features were additionally tested against progression-free survival and overall survival. Durable clinical benefit was achieved by nine patients but not by the remaining 20. An ECOG performance status of 0 or 1 was recorded for the patients, and 0 to 3 prior chemotherapy regimens had been received by the patients. In the same patients, whole exome sequencing and RNA sequencing of pretreatment tumors were performed in addition to TCR sequencing. About 85% of the 29 patients were males with bladder-origin urothelial cancer, and about 65% of the roughly 30 reported a prior smoking history.

To estimate absolute template abundance from read counts, synthetic TCR analog templates were spiked into each PCR. The immunoSEQ assay was used to amplify TCRbeta CDR3 regions from genomic DNA with bias-controlled V and J gene primers. Sequencing of rearranged TCRbeta segments was performed at approximately 20X coverage. Turning to the authors' computational methods: Clustering was used to correct sequencing errors, and CDR3s were annotated against IMGT so that V, D and J genes could be assigned. Downstream analyses used only productive TCRbeta rearrangements and left out out-of-frame or stop-codon sequences. Clonality was computed as one minus Shannon entropy normalized by the log of the number of unique productive sequences. Fisher's exact test with Benjamini-Hochberg correction, using a cutoff of adjusted p below 0.01, was how clones that differed between time points or between blood and tumor were identified. The clones in this table, taken by TCRdb from immuneACCESS, are in-frame only. Not every clone is retained; where verified, under half of the shortfall comes from an unresolved V gene, and the cause of the rest is unknown. V and J calls and clone size come straight from that table; D and trimming were deduced from the DNA. The sample table contains about 38,000 clones; only one count was recorded for around 90% of them. Around 7.7% of the sample is taken by the ten largest.

The CDR3 contains 12 residues, cysteine and phenylalanine counted. Only CDR3 DNA is held: 36 bases, read in frame from base 1. The V end loses 3 bases and the J end loses 4 bases, and a stretch of 8 bases separates them. CDR1 and CDR2 are drawn from the germline V gene: SGHRS, YFSETQ. Overall results and qualifications from the work: Because the sample size was small (n ≈ 30) and many of the analyses were exploratory, the results are meant to be hypothesis-generating. At 3 weeks after the start of treatment, tumor-associated TCR clones in peripheral blood had expanded more in patients with durable benefit (n ≈ 24, p = 0.022). Improved progression-free and overall survival was found to be associated with pretreatment peripheral blood TCR clonality below the median.

Sequences were derived from PBMCs, sampled around atezolizumab (anti-PD-L1) treatment. The chain is assembled from TRBV5-1 and TRBJ2-7; the D gene assignment is ambiguous. The clonotype was recovered from a man between 65 and 85 years old with urothelial cancer. Here the CDR3 is given as CASSSSRYEQYF. At the DNA level, the sequence is TGCGCCAGCAGCTCCTCTCGTTACGAGCAGTACTTC.